Listed below are T cell receptor beta chains from one sample, sequenced in a study of PD-L1 blockade in urothelial cancer. Sequenced by immunoSEQ multiplex PCR; TCRdb stores in-frame clones only, minus some. Counted here are 70,000 to 95,000 clones, around 83% occurring once; the ten biggest clones make up approximately 2%. Source: PBMCs, taken around atezolizumab (anti-PD-L1) treatment. The source is a man in his 60s with urothelial cancer. The CDR3 runs from the conserved cysteine through the conserved F or W. The D gene is left open where the match is weak. Clone size is given for some rows only: seen once, a few or many times, or a class if the clone is expanded.

size: -
V: TRBV12-5
J: TRBJ2-3
D: -
DNA: TGTGCTAGTGGTTTGACGGTGAGCACAGATACGCAGTATTTT
CDR3: CASGLTVSTDTQYF

size: -
V: TRBV5-1
J: TRBJ1-3
D: TRBD1
DNA: TGCGCCAGCACCCAGACAGGGGGCGGTGGAAACACCATATATTTT
CDR3: CASTQTGGGGNTIYF

size: -
V: TRBV19
J: TRBJ2-7
D: TRBD1
DNA: TGTGCCAGTAGTGACAGGGATGAGCAGTACTTC
CDR3: CASSDRDEQYF

size: -
V: TRBV4-3
J: TRBJ2-3
D: TRBD2
DNA: TGCGCCAGCAGCCAAGGCCCTAGCGGCAGCACAGATACGCAGTATTTT
CDR3: CASSQGPSGSTDTQYF

size: -
V: TRBV10-1
J: TRBJ2-3
D: -
DNA: TGCGCCAGCAGTCGGGACTCTTCCCAAGATACGCAGTATTTT
CDR3: CASSRDSSQDTQYF

size: -
V: TRBV21-1
J: TRBJ2-7
D: -
DNA: TGTGCCAGCAGCAAAGACCCCGGGGAGGGATCCTACGAGCAGTACTTC
CDR3: CASSKDPGEGSYEQYF

size: -
V: TRBV27
J: TRBJ2-1
D: TRBD2
DNA: TGTGCCAGCAGTGGACCGGGACTAGCGGGGGGGGGCTCCTACAATGAGCAGTTCTTC
CDR3: CASSGPGLAGGGSYNEQFF

size: -
V: TRBV14
J: TRBJ2-5
D: -
DNA: TGTGCCAGCAGCCCAAGCCCCAGCGGTACGACCCAGTACTTC
CDR3: CASSPSPSGTTQYF

size: -
V: TRBV28
J: TRBJ1-5
D: -
DNA: TGTGCCAGCAGTTTAAATAGGGGAAATCAGCCCCAGCATTTT
CDR3: CASSLNRGNQPQHF

size: -
V: TRBV5-1
J: TRBJ2-2
D: -
DNA: TGCGCCAGCAGCCTTAACCCACAGGGAGAGTCGAACACCGGGGAGCTGTTTTTT
CDR3: CASSLNPQGESNTGELFF

size: -
V: TRBV10-1
J: TRBJ2-3
D: TRBD2
DNA: TGCGCCAGCAGTGAGAGGACTAGCGGGGTCACAGATACGCAGTATTTT
CDR3: CASSERTSGVTDTQYF

size: -
V: TRBV5-6
J: TRBJ1-2
D: -
DNA: TGTGCCAGCAGCCGGGGAGTCTGGTATGGCTACACCTTC
CDR3: CASSRGVWYGYTF

size: -
V: TRBV6-4
J: TRBJ2-7
D: TRBD1
DNA: TGTGCCAGCAGTTCCCGGACAGGGTTTCCCCCCGAGCAGTACTTC
CDR3: CASSSRTGFPPEQYF

size: -
V: TRBV28
J: TRBJ2-3
D: -
DNA: TGTGCCAGCACCCAAGGCGGAAGAGGCACAGATACGCAGTATTTT
CDR3: CASTQGGRGTDTQYF

size: -
V: TRBV6-4
J: TRBJ2-6
D: -
DNA: TGTGCCAGCACAACAGACTCTGGGGCCAACGTCCTGACTTTC
CDR3: CASTTDSGANVLTF

size: -
V: TRBV28
J: TRBJ2-7
D: TRBD2
DNA: TGTGCCAGCAGTTTACCGACTAGCGGGAGGAGGGAGCAGTACTTC
CDR3: CASSLPTSGRREQYF

size: -
V: TRBV12-5
J: TRBJ2-4
D: TRBD2
DNA: TGTGCTAGTGGCCAGCGGGAGGGCCTGGACATTCAGTACTTC
CDR3: CASGQREGLDIQYF

size: -
V: TRBV28
J: TRBJ2-1
D: TRBD2
DNA: TGTGCCAGCAGTTTATCTAGCGGGATAACCCACAATGAGCAGTTCTTC
CDR3: CASSLSSGITHNEQFF

size: -
V: TRBV10-3
J: TRBJ2-1
D: TRBD2
DNA: TGTGCAACTAGTGGCGGGTCTAGCGGTGAGGAGCAGTTCTTC
CDR3: CATSGGSSGEEQFF

size: few
V: TRBV19
J: TRBJ2-7
D: -
DNA: TGTGCCAGTACACGTAGCGCCGCCTCCTACGAGCAGTACTTC
CDR3: CASTRSAASYEQYF

size: -
V: TRBV5-1
J: TRBJ2-7
D: -
DNA: TGCGCCAGCAGCGGGGGGGGACAGGCGCCCTACGAGCAGTACTTC
CDR3: CASSGGGQAPYEQYF

size: -
V: TRBV18
J: TRBJ2-7
D: -
DNA: TGTGCCAGCTCGCCCGACAGATCCTTCTCCTACGAGCAGTACTTC
CDR3: CASSPDRSFSYEQYF

size: -
V: TRBV6-5
J: TRBJ1-1
D: TRBD1
DNA: TGTGCCAGCGCTAATCAGGGGGCGGGGAACACTGAAGCTTTCTTT
CDR3: CASANQGAGNTEAFF

size: -
V: TRBV27
J: TRBJ2-2
D: TRBD1
DNA: TGTGCCAGCAGTTTTGTCGGCAGGGGGCGTGGCGGGGAGCTGTTTTTT
CDR3: CASSFVGRGRGGELFF

size: -
V: TRBV4-1
J: TRBJ2-1
D: TRBD1
DNA: TGCGCCAGCAGCCAAGGTGGGACCGGGACAGTTACAATGACGCAGTTCTTC
CDR3: CASSQGGTGTVTMTQFF

size: -
V: TRBV14
J: TRBJ2-7
D: -
DNA: TGTGCCAGCAGCCAAGATTCAGGGGCCTCGAGCTCCTACGAGCAGTACTTC
CDR3: CASSQDSGASSSYEQYF

size: -
V: TRBV11-3
J: TRBJ1-1
D: -
DNA: TGTGCCAGCAGCCCCGGTACAGGCAACACTGAAGCCTTCTTT
CDR3: CASSPGTGNTEAFF

size: -
V: TRBV29-1
J: TRBJ1-1
D: -
DNA: TGCAGCGTTGCCGGACAGACGAACACTGAAGCTTTCTTT
CDR3: CSVAGQTNTEAFF

size: -
V: TRBV18
J: TRBJ2-7
D: TRBD2
DNA: TGTGCCAGCTCCTCTAGCGGGAGCAACGAGCAGTACTTC
CDR3: CASSSSGSNEQYF

size: -
V: TRBV5-1
J: TRBJ2-3
D: TRBD2
DNA: TGCGCCAGCAGCTCCGGGACTAGCGGTCTCACAGATACGCAGTATTTT
CDR3: CASSSGTSGLTDTQYF

size: -
V: TRBV7-2
J: TRBJ2-7
D: TRBD2
DNA: TGTGCCAGCAGCTACCTAGTAGCGGGAGGGCCGGGGGAGCAGTACTTC
CDR3: CASSYLVAGGPGEQYF

size: -
V: TRBV2
J: TRBJ1-5
D: -
DNA: TGTGCCAGCACGGAGACAGCGAACAATCAGCCCCAGCATTTT
CDR3: CASTETANNQPQHF

size: -
V: TRBV11-2
J: TRBJ2-3
D: -
DNA: TGTGCCAGCAGCTCCGCAGGAACAGATACGCAGTATTTT
CDR3: CASSSAGTDTQYF

size: -
V: TRBV6-6
J: TRBJ2-7
D: TRBD1
DNA: TGTGCCAGCAGTTACGACAGGGGAGGAACCTACGAGCAGTACTTC
CDR3: CASSYDRGGTYEQYF

size: -
V: TRBV6-1
J: TRBJ1-2
D: -
DNA: TGTGCCAGCAGTGAATCGTACGGGGTTGCTGGCTACACCTTC
CDR3: CASSESYGVAGYTF

size: -
V: TRBV7-2
J: TRBJ1-3
D: -
DNA: TGTGCCAGCACCAACCGCGGGGGGAACTCTGGAAACACCATATATTTT
CDR3: CASTNRGGNSGNTIYF

size: -
V: TRBV28
J: TRBJ2-2
D: TRBD2
DNA: TGTGCCAGCCTCCAAGGCGGGAGTGGCTCCGGGGAGCTGTTTTTT
CDR3: CASLQGGSGSGELFF

size: once
V: TRBV29-1
J: TRBJ1-2
D: -
DNA: TGCAGCGTTGGGGCAGTTCACGGCTACACCTTC
CDR3: CSVGAVHGYTF

size: once
V: TRBV19
J: TRBJ2-1
D: TRBD2
DNA: TGTGCCAGTAAGACCCCCGGGACTAGCGGGAGCGGGCAGTTCTTC
CDR3: CASKTPGTSGSGQFF

size: -
V: TRBV5-1
J: TRBJ2-7
D: TRBD2
DNA: TGCGCCAGCAGCTTAGGGACTAGCGGGAGCGTCCTATACGAGCAGTACTTC
CDR3: CASSLGTSGSVLYEQYF

size: -
V: TRBV6-1
J: TRBJ1-5
D: -
DNA: TGTGCCTACTCCGAGGCTAGCAATCAGCCCCAGCATTTT
CDR3: CAYSEASNQPQHF

size: -
V: TRBV7-3
J: TRBJ2-1
D: -
DNA: TGTGCCAGCAGCCTACAGGGCGGGGGATGGAATGAGCAGTTCTTC
CDR3: CASSLQGGGWNEQFF

size: -
V: TRBV7-8
J: TRBJ1-3
D: TRBD1
DNA: TGTGCCAGCAGCTTAACCGGGACAGGGCGAGGAAACACCATATATTTT
CDR3: CASSLTGTGRGNTIYF